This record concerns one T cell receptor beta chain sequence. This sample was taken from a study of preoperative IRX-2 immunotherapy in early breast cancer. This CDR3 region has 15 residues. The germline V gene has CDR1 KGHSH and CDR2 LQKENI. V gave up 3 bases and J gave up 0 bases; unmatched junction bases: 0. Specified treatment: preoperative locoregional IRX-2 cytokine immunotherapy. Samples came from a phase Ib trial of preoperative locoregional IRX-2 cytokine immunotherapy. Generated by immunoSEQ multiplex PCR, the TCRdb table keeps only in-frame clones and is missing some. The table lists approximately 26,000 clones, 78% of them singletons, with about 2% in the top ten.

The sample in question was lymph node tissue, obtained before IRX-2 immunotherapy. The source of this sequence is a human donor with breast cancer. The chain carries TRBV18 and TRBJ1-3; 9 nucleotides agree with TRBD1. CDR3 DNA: TGTGCCAGCTCACCGACAGGGGGCTCTGGAAACACCATATATTTT. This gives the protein CASSPTGGSGNTIYF.